Shown below are 12 T cell receptor beta chains from a single sample sequenced in a study of blood T cell repertoires in COVID-19. The table came from immunoSEQ multiplex PCR; TCRdb's copy has only in-frame clones and leaves some out. In the table there are some 180,000 clones, 75% to 90% of which are singletons. Sequenced material: PBMCs or T cells enriched from blood (not recorded which). The receptors shown here come from a man between 35 and 55 years old who had recovered from COVID-19.

CDR3 nucleotide sequence: TGTGCTAGTGGACGACAACAGGGGGCTGAGGCCGCTTTCTTT. Protein: CASGRQQGAEAAFF. V usage is TRBV12-5 and J usage is TRBJ1-1, with 9 bases identical to TRBD1. The CDR3 has 14 amino acids. Losses at the gene ends were 6 bases for V and 11 bases for J; bases not matched to a gene: 13. The V gene's germline CDR1 is LGHNT and CDR2 FRNRAP.

The chain uses TRBV24-1 and TRBJ1-2; the match to TRBD1 covers 7 bases. Germline trimming cut 2 bases from V and 7 bases from J; bases unmatched to any gene: 6. The CDR3 has 14 residues. From germline, CDR1 is KGHDR and CDR2 SFDVKD. The CDR3 nucleotides read TGTGCCACCAGTGATTCCCCGACAGGGAGTGGCTACACCTTC. It yields the protein CATSDSPTGSGYTF.

V usage is TRBV7-8 and J usage is TRBJ2-1; 12 nucleotides line up with TRBD2. This CDR3 spans 17 amino acids. Losses at the gene ends were 4 bases for V and 0 bases for J; bases not matched to a gene: 4. Germline CDR1 is SGHVS and CDR2 is FQNEAQ. The CDR3 DNA reads as TGTGCCAGCAGCTCTAGCGGGAGGGTCCTCTCCTACAATGAGCAGTTCTTC. It encodes CASSSSGRVLSYNEQFF.

V and J are TRBV3-1 (or the pseudogene TRBV3-2) and TRBJ2-1; a possible D gene is TRBD2 (5 bases). The CDR3 extends over 15 amino acids. V was cut by 1 base and J by 5 bases, with 12 bases left in between. Germline CDR1 reads LGHDT; CDR2 reads YNNKEL (reference sequence). The DNA of the CDR3 is TGTGCCAGCAGCCAAGGGTCCGGGAAAAACAATGAGCAGTTCTTC. Translated: CASSQGSGKNNEQFF.

The chain couples TRBV29-1 to TRBJ2-6; 10 bases match TRBD2. There are 16 residues in the CDR3. Looked up from germline, CDR1 is SQVTM and CDR2 is ANQGSEA. Unmatched junction bases numbered 3, after V lost 4 bases and J lost 0 bases. CDR3 in amino acids: CSVGAGGSSGANVLTF. CDR3 bases: TGCAGCGTTGGAGCGGGGGGGAGCTCTGGGGCCAACGTCCTGACTTTC.

The chain combines TRBV11-3 with TRBJ1-6; D is ambiguous. CDR1 is SGHNT, CDR2 YENEEA, per germline. With 2 bases removed from V and 9 bases from J, the gap between germline ends came to 8 bases. The CDR3 consists of 13 residues. The CDR3 loop reads CASSLIELSPLHF. For the CDR3, the DNA is TGTGCCAGCAGCTTAATAGAACTTTCACCCCTCCACTTT.

The chain uses TRBV4-1 and TRBJ2-7, with 10 nucleotides matching TRBD2. The CDR3 sequence is 15 residues long. Unmatched junction bases numbered 4, after V lost 1 base and J lost 4 bases. The germline V gene encodes CDR1 MGHRA and CDR2 YSYEKL. Written as DNA, the CDR3 is TGCGCCAGCAGCCAAGGAGGACTAGCGGCTTACGAGCAGTACTTC. Protein sequence: CASSQGGLAAYEQYF.

The chain links TRBV24-1 to TRBJ1-1; 10 nucleotides match TRBD1. Germline-derived CDR1 and CDR2 are KGHDR and SFDVKD. V was pared by 8 bases and J by 1 base, with 3 bases of the junction left unmatched. The CDR3 is 14 residues long. For the CDR3, the DNA is TGTGCCACCAAGGGGACAGGGGAGAACACTGAAGCTTTCTTT. This sequence encodes CATKGTGENTEAFF.

V usage is TRBV5-4 and J usage is TRBJ2-2; D possibly corresponds to TRBD1 (6 bases). The germline V gene encodes CDR1 SGHNT and CDR2 YYREEE (reference sequence). The CDR3 runs to 18 residues. V shed 0 bases and J shed 3 bases, with 18 bases lying between them. The CDR3 reads CASSLGGRGLIYTGELFF. CDR3 coding DNA: TGTGCCAGCAGCTTGGGGGGCAGGGGCCTTATCTACACCGGGGAGCTGTTTTTT. The variable domain in full, with the rest retrieved from reference TRBV5-4 and TRBJ2-2, is ETGVTQSPTHLIKTRGQQVTLRCSSQSGHNTVSWYQQALGQGPQFIFQYYREEENGRGNFPPRFSGLQFPNYSSELNVNALELDDSALYLCASSLGGRGLIYTGELFFGEGSRLTVL.

This sequence joins TRBV2 and TRBJ2-1, with 10 nucleotides matching TRBD2. Germline V gene lookup returns CDR1 SNHLY and CDR2 FYNNEI. The CDR3 consists of 15 residues. V was pared by 5 bases and J by 8 bases, with 9 bases of the junction left unmatched. CDR3 in DNA: TGTGCCAGCAGTAGCGGGAGGGGCAGTTGGGATGAGCAGTTCTTC. Translated: CASSSGRGSWDEQFF. Using reference TRBV2 and TRBJ2-1 for the parts outside the CDR3, the full variable domain is EPEVTQTPSHQVTQMGQEVILRCVPISNHLYFYWYRQILGQKVEFLVSFYNNEISEKSEIFDDQFSVERPDGSNFTLKIRSTKLEDSAMYFCASSSGRGSWDEQFFGPGTRLTVL.

The V call is TRBV30, the J call TRBJ2-7; weak D call: TRBD2 (6 bases). This CDR3 spans 14 amino acids. Germline V gene data show CDR1 as GTSNPN and CDR2 as SVGIG (reference sequence). Trimming pared 4 bases from V and 2 bases from J, leaving 15 bases between. The CDR3 reads CAWTTQGGTYEQYF. The CDR3 DNA reads TGTGCCTGGACTACCCAGGGCGGGACCTACGAGCAGTACTTC. The full variable domain, its missing parts supplied by reference TRBV30 and TRBJ2-7, is SQTIHQWPATLVQPVGSPLSLECTVEGTSNPNLYWYRQAAGRGLQLLFYSVGIGQISSEVPQNLSASRPQDRQFILSSKKLLLSDSGFYLCAWTTQGGTYEQYFGPGTRLTVT.

The sample holds many counts of this clone. This chain uses TRBV3-1 (or the pseudogene TRBV3-2) with TRBJ2-7, with D uncertain. In germline, CDR1 is LGHDT, CDR2 YNNKEL (reference sequence). This CDR3 is 12 amino acids long. V was pared by 2 bases and J by 4 bases, with 6 bases between. CDR3 nucleotide sequence: TGTGCCAGCAGCCAAAGTCGGTACGAGCAGTACTTC. Translation gives CASSQSRYEQYF.